A single sample gave rise to the 27 T cell receptor beta chains below, sequenced in a study of identical twins. TCRdb re-called the 5' RACE reads through MiXCR, storing one row per CDR3 protein. The table shows 250,000 to 300,000 distinct CDR3 sequences, with more than 8% occurring only once. The sample was also reused in another study, on yellow fever vaccine responses in identical twins.

The source material was CD8+ T cells sorted from blood. These receptors originate from a woman younger than 35 in good health.

This chain joins TRBV11-2 and TRBJ2-1; the D gene is possibly TRBD2 (5 bases). The CDR3 contains 15 residues. Germline V gene lookup returns CDR1 SGHAT and CDR2 FQNNGV. Trimming took off 7 bases at V and 5 bases at J, with 18 bases between the two ends. The chain's CDR3 is CASIPGPSFDNEQFF. The DNA for the CDR3 is TGTGCCAGCATCCCCGGCCCTAGCTTCGACAATGAGCAGTTCTTC.

This clonotype was picked up a small number of times. The chain uses TRBV7-9 and TRBJ2-3; 9 bases line up with TRBD2. Per the germline V gene, CDR1 is SEHNR and CDR2 is FQNEAQ (reference sequence). The ends lost 11 bases at V and 2 bases at J; junction bases unmatched: 5. CDR3 length: 13 amino acids. The CDR3 loop is CAGRLADTDTQYF. The CDR3 coding sequence is TGTGCCGGGAGACTAGCGGACACAGATACGCAGTATTTT. The full variable domain, its missing parts supplied by reference TRBV7-9 and TRBJ2-3, is DTGVSQNPRHKITKRGQNVTFRCDPISEHNRLYWYRQTLGQGPEFLTYFQNEAQLEKSRLLSDRFSAERPKGSFSTLEIQRTEQGDSAMYLCAGRLADTDTQYFGPGTRLTVL.

This clonotype was seen a handful of times. The chain has TRBV7-3 and TRBJ2-3; 8 bases line up with TRBD2. The CDR3 runs 18 residues. V lost 5 bases, J lost 0 bases, and 13 bases stayed unmatched. Germline CDR1 SGHTA, CDR2 FQGTGA. The CDR3 DNA sequence: TGTGCCAGCAGCGGGGCCCGAAGCGGGGGCCCCAGCACAGATACGCAGTATTTT. Translated, it gives CASSGARSGGPSTDTQYF.

This clonotype was seen repeatedly, ten times or more. The V and J genes are TRBV29-1 and TRBJ2-7; a possible D gene is TRBD2 (6 bases). CDR3 length: 13 residues. V lost 3 bases and J lost 2, with 11 bases in between. In germline, CDR1 is SQVTM, CDR2 ANQGSEA. CDR3 protein: CSVEGDSPYEQYF. CDR3 bases: TGCAGCGTTGAGGGGGACTCCCCCTACGAGCAGTACTTC.

CDR3 sequence: CASSPQTGGGPYEQYF. The CDR3 nucleotides are TGTGCCAGCTCACCGCAAACAGGGGGCGGACCCTACGAGCAGTACTTC. The genes are TRBV18 and TRBJ2-7; the match to TRBD1 covers 9 bases. In germline, CDR1 is KGHSH, CDR2 LQKENI. The V and J ends lost 3 bases and 2 bases, in that order; junction bases with no gene match: 8. The CDR3 loop spans 16 amino acids.

The table lists this clonotype with many counts. The V gene is TRBV9, the J gene TRBJ2-7; possible D gene TRBD1, 5 bases. The CDR3 is 15 residues long. Looked up from germline, CDR1 is SGDLS and CDR2 is YYNGEE. The V and J ends lost 0 bases and 1 base respectively, with 11 bases between them. CDR3 nucleotide sequence: TGTGCCAGCAGCGTAGATTTTAGGGGATCCTACGAGCAGTACTTC. It translates to CASSVDFRGSYEQYF.

The V gene is TRBV6-4, the J gene TRBJ1-2; D is uncertain. There are 13 residues in the CDR3. Trimming removed 3 bases at V and 2 bases at J, with 7 bases between. Germline CDR1 reads MRHNA; CDR2 reads SNTAGT. CDR3 loop: CASSEGFNYGYTF. The CDR3 DNA reads as TGTGCCAGCAGTGAGGGGTTCAACTATGGCTACACCTTC.

In this sample, this clonotype turned up many times. The chain combines TRBV5-1 with TRBJ2-7; D is ambiguous. The CDR3 is made up of 17 amino acids. The germline V gene has CDR1 SGHRS and CDR2 YFSETQ. The V gene lost 3 bases and the J gene lost 0 bases, with 19 bases spanning the gap. The CDR3, as DNA: TGCGCCAGCAGCTCACAAAGAAGAGACAAATACTCCTACGAGCAGTACTTC. Protein product: CASSSQRRDKYSYEQYF.

V is TRBV2 and J is TRBJ2-3, with D hard to call. The CDR3 length is 15 residues. Between the trimmed V and J ends, which lost 2 bases and 4 bases, there was a span of 13 bases. The germline CDR1 and CDR2 sequences are SNHLY and FYNNEI. CDR3 bases: TGTGCCAGCAGTGAATGGAAAGCCTCCTCAGATACGCAGTATTTT. It specifies CASSEWKASSDTQYF.

This clonotype has just a few counts. At one end, the junction sequence differs from germline, possibly due to a read error. The chain combines TRBV20-1 with TRBJ2-7; D is perhaps TRBD2 (7 bases). This CDR3 has 16 residues. Per germline, CDR1 DFQATT and CDR2 SNEGSKA (reference sequence). The DNA for the CDR3 is TGCAGCGCTAGATGCTCGCGGGGGCGGCGGTCCTACGAGCAGTACTTC. It translates to CSARCSRGRRSYEQYF.

This clonotype showed up many times. The genes are TRBV11-2 and TRBJ2-2; D may correspond to TRBD1 or TRBD2 (5 bases each). Germline V gives CDR1 SGHAT, CDR2 FQNNGV. The V end lost 0 bases, the J end lost 2 bases, and 10 bases lay between the germline ends. This CDR3 has 16 amino acids. The CDR3 nucleotides read TGTGCCAGCAGCTTAGAGGCAGGGAGAAACACCGGGGAGCTGTTTTTT. This gives the protein CASSLEAGRNTGELFF.

The table lists this clonotype with a few counts. V and J are TRBV11-1 and TRBJ2-7, with 9 bases fitting TRBD2. The ends lost 4 bases at V and 4 bases at J; junction bases unmatched: 2. From germline, CDR1 is SGHAT and CDR2 FQDESV (reference sequence). This CDR3 is built from 13 residues. CDR3 region: CASSSSGEYEQYF. As DNA, the CDR3 is TGTGCCAGCAGCTCTAGCGGGGAATACGAGCAGTACTTC.

At least ten counts were recorded for this clonotype. V usage is TRBV6-2 or TRBV6-3 and J usage is TRBJ2-3; a possible D gene is TRBD2 (6 bases). Germline CDR1 is MNHEY and CDR2 is SVGEGT. Trimming cost V 5 bases and J 4 bases, with 13 bases left between them. CDR3 length: 14 amino acids. The CDR3, as DNA: TGTGCCAGCAGTCACGGGAGCGCGGCAGATACGCAGTATTTT. Amino acid sequence: CASSHGSAADTQYF.

The genes are TRBV9 and TRBJ2-3; 10 positions agree with TRBD2. Germline values: CDR1 SGDLS, CDR2 YYNGEE. The CDR3 is 17 residues long. With 0 bases clipped from V and 4 bases from J, the junction kept 8 bases outside the gene matches. The CDR3 loop reads CASSVARERGGSDTQYF. CDR3 coding DNA: TGTGCCAGCAGCGTAGCTCGTGAGCGGGGGGGCTCAGATACGCAGTATTTT.

This clonotype was seen many times. V and J are TRBV4-1 and TRBJ2-5; TRBD2 agrees at 7 bases. Germline CDR1 reads MGHRA; CDR2 reads YSYEKL. V shed 2 bases, J shed 4 bases, and the junction held 7 bases outside the gene matches. The CDR3 loop spans 15 amino acids. The CDR3 is CASSQWTSIGETQYF. In DNA form, the CDR3 reads TGCGCCAGCAGCCAATGGACTAGTATTGGAGAGACCCAGTACTTC.

This clonotype was seen ten or more times. V is TRBV2 and J is TRBJ2-5; the D gene is possibly TRBD2 (5 bases). Germline values: CDR1 SNHLY, CDR2 FYNNEI. CDR3 length equals 15 residues. The V gene lost 4 bases and the J gene lost 3 bases, with 15 bases spanning the gap. This CDR3 reads CASSGWKEAEETQYF. The CDR3 coding sequence is TGTGCCAGCAGTGGGTGGAAGGAGGCTGAAGAGACCCAGTACTTC.

Of note for this clonotype: A much larger clone sits a single nucleotide away, making a read error possible. This chain connects TRBV20-1 to TRBJ2-1; the D call may be TRBD1 or TRBD2 (5 bases each). This CDR3 comprises 13 residues. Per the germline V gene, CDR1 is DFQATT and CDR2 is SNEGSKA (reference sequence). Here the CDR3 DNA reads TGCGGTGCTAGAACTGGAATAGGGACTGAGCAGTTCTTC. Translating gives CGARTGIGTEQFF.

The sample holds a few counts of this clonotype. The V gene is TRBV7-9, the J gene TRBJ2-7; perhaps TRBD1 as D (6 bases). Looked up from germline, CDR1 is SEHNR and CDR2 is FQNEAQ (reference sequence). The V and J ends lost 5 bases and 2 bases respectively, with 13 bases between them. This CDR3 is built from 14 residues. DNA for the CDR3: TGTGCCAGCAGCGCCAGGGACAAGCCCTACGAGCAGTACTTC. Protein: CASSARDKPYEQYF.

This clonotype came up many times. The rearrangement joins TRBV24-1 to TRBJ2-2; D might be TRBD1 (5 bases). The CDR3 sequence is 15 residues long. Germline values: CDR1 KGHDR, CDR2 SFDVKD. V was pared by 1 base and J by 3 bases, with 8 bases between. This chain's CDR3 is CATSDLEQDTGELFF. For the CDR3, the DNA is TGTGCCACCAGTGATTTAGAACAGGACACCGGGGAGCTGTTTTTT.

This clonotype was seen ten or more times. The rearrangement links TRBV12-3 or TRBV12-4 to TRBJ2-1, with D hard to call. With 5 bases removed from V and 3 bases from J, the gap between germline ends came to 5 bases. The CDR3 is 12 amino acids. As DNA, the CDR3 is TGTGCCAGCAGTCCAAACTACAATGAGCAGTTCTTC. The encoded protein is CASSPNYNEQFF.

This chain uses TRBV9 with TRBJ2-1; 12 positions agree with TRBD2. Trimming removed 4 bases from V and 1 base from J; junction bases left unmatched: 9. This CDR3 comprises 18 residues. Germline CDR1 SGDLS, CDR2 YYNGEE. The CDR3 DNA is TGTGCCAGCAGCCCCAGATGGACTAGCGGGGTTTCCTACAATGAGCAGTTCTTC. The encoded protein is CASSPRWTSGVSYNEQFF.

This clonotype was counted a few times. The chain links TRBV11-2 to TRBJ2-7, with D tentatively TRBD1 (8 bases). CDR1 is SGHAT, CDR2 FQNNGV, per germline. This CDR3 is 15 amino acids long. V lost 5 bases to trimming and J lost 2 bases, with 16 bases between them. Here the CDR3 reads CASSTDRGGTYEQYF. The CDR3, as DNA: TGTGCCAGCAGCACAGACAGGGGAGGGACCTACGAGCAGTACTTC. Looking up the rest from reference TRBV11-2 and TRBJ2-7 gives the full variable domain: EAGVAQSPRYKIIEKRQSVAFWCNPISGHATLYWYQQILGQGPKLLIQFQNNGVVDDSQLPKDRFSAERLKGVDSTLKIQPAKLEDSAVYLCASSTDRGGTYEQYFGPGTRLTVT.

The rearrangement joins TRBV5-1 to TRBJ2-7; D ambiguous. Trimming pared 0 bases from V and 3 bases from J, leaving 7 bases between. Germline V CDR1 and CDR2: SGHRS, YFSETQ. The CDR3 sequence is 13 residues long. CDR3 coding DNA: TGCGCCAGCAGCTTGGAGGGCAACTACGAGCAGTACTTC. Translated: CASSLEGNYEQYF.

The chain is built from TRBV6-2 or TRBV6-3 and TRBJ1-2; no clear D. V lost 2 bases and J lost 8, with 12 bases in between. This CDR3 is 13 amino acids long. Germline V lookup: CDR1 MNHEY, CDR2 SVGEGT. The CDR3 loop is CASSYGSGAGYTF. In DNA, the CDR3 is TGTGCCAGCAGTTACGGTTCAGGCGCCGGCTACACCTTC.

The rearrangement links TRBV12-3 or TRBV12-4 to TRBJ2-1; D is perhaps TRBD2 (6 bases). The V gene lost 6 bases and the J gene lost 6 bases, with 27 bases spanning the gap. The CDR3 length is 18 residues. The CDR3 nucleotides read TGTGCCAGCAGCCCCGAAGGAGGGCTGATTTCTCCTGGCAATGAGCAGTTCTTC. Translating gives CASSPEGGLISPGNEQFF.

This clonotype was detected a few times. The rearrangement uses TRBV7-6 and TRBJ2-1; no firm D call. CDR1 is SGHVS, CDR2 FNYEAQ, per germline. The length of the CDR3 is 16 residues. V lost 5 bases and J lost 3, with 17 bases in between. CDR3 sequence reads: CASSRAMESYYNEQFF. The CDR3 coding sequence is TGTGCCAGCAGCAGGGCTATGGAGTCCTACTACAATGAGCAGTTCTTC.

A note on this clonotype: A much more abundant neighbour one base away suggests this may be a read error. This chain connects TRBV29-1 to TRBJ2-2; the D is unclear. Germline lookup yields CDR1 SQVTM and CDR2 ANQGSEA. This CDR3 has 16 amino acids. V was clipped by 5 bases and J by 4 bases, with 20 bases between them. CDR3 in DNA: TGCAGCGTTAATGGAAGGGCCACCTCGGGCACCGGGGAGCTGTTTTTT. As protein: CSVNGRATSGTGELFF.